This TCR beta chain originates from a study of shared clonotypes between healthy human individuals. Findings of the study overall: Clonotype sharing among donors, it was expected, would be affected by sequencing depth. Clonotypes not shared had lower generation probabilities than those common to all four donors.

Measured with immunoSEQ multiplex PCR; TCRdb has only the in-frame clones, and not every one. The sample includes 2 million to 2.5 million clones, around 93% seen only once; the top ten take 0.37%. A word on this clone: Its specificity is not known.

This CDR3 is built from 15 residues. The ends lost 4 bases at V and 3 bases at J; junction bases unmatched: 4. Germline V gene data show CDR1 as LNHDA and CDR2 as SQIVND (reference sequence). Sequenced: naive CD4+ T cells from PBMCs. The subset here: CD45RA+ positively selected. The source is a man between 18 and 29 years old in good health. Some clones in this sample may be carry-over from other donors' samples. The J gene is TRBJ1-5, the V gene TRBV19, with 9 bases aligning to TRBD1. In nucleotides, the CDR3 is TGTGCCAGTAGTAAGGGACAGGGCACCAATCAGCCCCAGCATTTT. Translating it yields CASSKGQGTNQPQHF.